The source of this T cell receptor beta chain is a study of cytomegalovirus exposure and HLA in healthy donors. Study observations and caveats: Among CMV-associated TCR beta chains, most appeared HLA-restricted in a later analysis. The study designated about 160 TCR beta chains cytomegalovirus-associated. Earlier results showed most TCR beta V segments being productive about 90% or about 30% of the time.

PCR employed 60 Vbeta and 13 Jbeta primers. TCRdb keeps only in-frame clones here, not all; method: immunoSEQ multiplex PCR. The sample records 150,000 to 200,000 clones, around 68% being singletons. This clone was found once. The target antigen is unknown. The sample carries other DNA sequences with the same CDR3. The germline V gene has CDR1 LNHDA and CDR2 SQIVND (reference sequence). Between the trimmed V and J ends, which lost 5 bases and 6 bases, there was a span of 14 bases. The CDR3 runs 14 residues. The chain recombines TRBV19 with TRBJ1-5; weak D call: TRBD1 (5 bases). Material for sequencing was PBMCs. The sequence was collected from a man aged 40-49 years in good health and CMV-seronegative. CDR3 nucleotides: TGTGCCAGTAGTGCCAGGGATGCGACTCAGCCCCAGCATTTT. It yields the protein CASSARDATQPQHF. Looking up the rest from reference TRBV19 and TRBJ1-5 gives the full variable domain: DGGITQSPKYLFRKEGQNVTLSCEQNLNHDAMYWYRQDPGQGLRLIYYSQIVNDFQKGDIAEGYSVSREKKESFPLTVTSAQKNPTAFYLCASSARDATQPQHFGDGTRLSIL.